This T cell receptor beta chain was profiled in a study of T cells in localized non-small cell lung cancer. The germline CDR1 and CDR2 sequences are MNHEY and SMNVEV (reference sequence). V shed 3 bases and J shed 2 bases, with 11 bases lying between them. The CDR3 loop spans 16 amino acids. Here immunoSEQ multiplex PCR was the method, and the copy in TCRdb shows in-frame clones only, minus some. The data show under 70,000 clones, 86% seen once. The specimen comprised peripheral blood, sampled before any cancer treatment. The clonotype comes from a woman between 35 and 75 years old with stage I lung adenocarcinoma. The J gene is TRBJ1-6, the V gene TRBV27, with D possibly matching TRBD1 (5 bases). CDR3 amino acids: CASSLGPGPYNSPLHF. Written as DNA, the CDR3 is TGTGCCAGCAGTTTGGGACCAGGGCCCTATAATTCACCCCTCCACTTT.